The source of this T cell receptor beta chain is a study of blood T cell repertoires in COVID-19. Sequenced by immunoSEQ multiplex PCR; TCRdb stores in-frame clones only, minus some. This sample has around 150,000 clones, with approximately 81% found just once. This clone has a handful of counts. CDR3 length: 14 amino acids. Germline-derived CDR1 and CDR2 are SEHNR and FQNEAQ (reference sequence). With V trimmed by 4 bases and J by 1 base, 2 bases remained unmatched. Sequencing was carried out using peripheral blood. V is TRBV7-9 and J is TRBJ1-1, with 8 bases fitting TRBD1. The receptor was isolated from a human donor with acute or convalescent COVID-19. The donor label of this sample is uncertain. Here the CDR3 DNA reads TGTGCCAGCAGCTCTGGGACAGGGAACACTGAAGCTTTCTTT. It is translated as CASSSGTGNTEAFF.